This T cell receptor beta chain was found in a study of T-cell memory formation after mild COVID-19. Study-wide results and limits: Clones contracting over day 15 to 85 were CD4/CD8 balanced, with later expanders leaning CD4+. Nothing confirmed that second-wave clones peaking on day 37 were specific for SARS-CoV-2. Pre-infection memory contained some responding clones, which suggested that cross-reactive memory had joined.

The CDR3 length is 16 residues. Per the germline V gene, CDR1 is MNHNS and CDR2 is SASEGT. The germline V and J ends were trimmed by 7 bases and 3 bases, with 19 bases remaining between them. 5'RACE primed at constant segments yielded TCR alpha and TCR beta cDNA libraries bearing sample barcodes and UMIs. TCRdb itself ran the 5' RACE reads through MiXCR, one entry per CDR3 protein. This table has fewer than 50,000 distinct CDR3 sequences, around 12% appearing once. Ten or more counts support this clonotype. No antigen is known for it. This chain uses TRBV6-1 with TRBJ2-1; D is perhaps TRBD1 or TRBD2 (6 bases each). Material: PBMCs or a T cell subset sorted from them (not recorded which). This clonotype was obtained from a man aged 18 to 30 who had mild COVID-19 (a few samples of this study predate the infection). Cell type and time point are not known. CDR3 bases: TGTGCCAGCACCGAAAGGGGGGAGACTGACTACAATGAGCAGTTCTTC. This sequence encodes CASTERGETDYNEQFF.